The 15 T cell receptor beta chains listed next were all sequenced from one sample in a study of cytomegalovirus exposure and HLA in healthy donors (dated by TCRdb to between 2016 and 2019). Library preparation used the immunoSEQ multiplex PCR assay. TCRdb carries this immuneACCESS record with in-frame sequences only. Its versions omit some clonotypes, under half of them owing to an unresolved V gene in the studies checked, with the rest unexplained. The sample table contains some 170,000 clones; only one count was recorded for around 82% of them. Around 9.6% of the sample goes to the ten largest clones. Sequences were obtained from PBMCs. The origin of the receptors is a man between 25 and 39 years old in good health and CMV-seropositive.

The J gene is TRBJ2-7, the V gene TRBV7-6; 10 bases map to TRBD2. The CDR3 totals 14 residues. CDR1 and CDR2 (germline): SGHVS, FNYEAQ. V dropped 5 bases and J dropped 3; count of bases not matched to a gene: 4. CDR3 DNA: TGTGCCAGCAGCCCTCGACTAGCGGGCTACGAGCAGTACTTC. It specifies CASSPRLAGYEQYF.

The chain carries TRBV21-1 and TRBJ2-7; TRBD1, as called in the table, went unchecked against the DNA. TRBV21-1 is listed as a pseudogene. This CDR3 region has 16 residues. Here the CDR3 reads CASSRPDRGLTYEQYF. CDR3 DNA sequence: TGTGCCAGCAGCCGCCCGGACAGGGGGTTAACCTACGAGCAGTACTTC.

This clone has more than one count but fewer than ten. The rearrangement links TRBV27 to TRBJ1-1; TRBD1 is a possible D gene (6 bases). The V end lost 0 bases, the J end lost 11 bases, and 16 bases lay between the germline ends. The germline V gene has CDR1 MNHEY and CDR2 SMNVEV (reference sequence). The CDR3 contains 14 residues. The CDR3: CASSLSKQGPRAFF. The DNA for the CDR3 is TGTGCCAGCAGTTTATCGAAACAGGGCCCTCGGGCTTTCTTT.

This chain connects TRBV5-1 to TRBJ2-1; TRBD1 is a possible D gene (6 bases). The CDR3 extends over 15 amino acids. Between the trimmed V and J ends, which lost 4 bases and 5 bases, there was a span of 16 bases. From germline, CDR1 is SGHRS and CDR2 YFSETQ. Written as DNA, the CDR3 is TGCGCCAGCAGCGGGGACACCAGACGCGACAATGAGCAGTTCTTC. Protein product: CASSGDTRRDNEQFF.

J is TRBJ1-5 and V is TRBV5-6; D is uncertain. The CDR3 has 15 residues. V was trimmed by 6 bases and J by 1 base, leaving 14 bases between them. The germline gives CDR1 SGHDT, CDR2 YYEEEE. This chain's CDR3 is CASTLGGLSNQPQHF. For the CDR3, the DNA is TGTGCCAGCACCCTGGGAGGGCTAAGCAATCAGCCCCAGCATTTT.

This chain links TRBV29-1 with TRBJ1-1; TRBD1 matches 8 bases. The CDR3 totals 12 residues. Germline CDR1 SQVTM, CDR2 ANQGSEA. V lost 4 bases to trimming and J lost 9 bases; unmatched junction nucleotides: 7. The CDR3 DNA follows: TGCAGCGTTGCAGGGCAGGGGGCGAAAGCTTTCTTT. This codes for CSVAGQGAKAFF.

V gene TRBV6-5 combines with J gene TRBJ1-2; TRBD1 aligns across 7 bases. V was clipped by 6 bases and J by 4 bases; unmatched bases: 11. CDR3 length: 15 residues. Germline V gene data show CDR1 as MNHEY and CDR2 as SVGAGI. The CDR3 region has the DNA TGTGCCAGCAGGCCCGACAGGGACGATCCCTATGGCTACACCTTC. It is translated as CASRPDRDDPYGYTF.

This chain links TRBV10-3 with TRBJ2-1; D remains ambiguous. Germline V gives CDR1 ENHRY, CDR2 SYGVKD. The V end was cut by 3 bases, the J end by 6 bases, with 6 bases between. CDR3 length equals 12 residues. CDR3 region: CAISELVNEQFF. As DNA, the CDR3 is TGTGCCATCAGTGAACTGGTCAATGAGCAGTTCTTC.

The V gene is TRBV7-2, the J gene TRBJ1-2; 10 nucleotides agree with TRBD1. CDR3 length: 14 amino acids. V lost 5 bases and J lost 8; bases outside the gene matches: 8. CDR1 and CDR2 from the germline V gene are SGHTA and FQGNSA. The CDR3 reads CASSPTMTGGGYTF. The CDR3 coding sequence is TGTGCCAGCAGCCCTACTATGACAGGGGGCGGCTACACCTTC.

V is TRBV10-1 and J is TRBJ2-2; TRBD1 might be the D (6 bases). V lost 8 bases to trimming and J lost 4 bases, with 11 bases between them. Germline loops: CDR1 WNHNN, CDR2 SYGVQD (reference sequence). The CDR3 has 13 amino acids. The DNA of the CDR3 is TGCGCCAGCCAGGGGATGGCCACCGGGGAGCTGTTTTTT. Translation gives CASQGMATGELFF.

This clone was seen a few times. The genes are TRBV6-7 and TRBJ2-1, with a tentative D call TRBD2 (5 bases). TRBV6-7 falls under the ORF class, with uncertain function. The V gene lost 7 bases and the J gene lost 6 bases, with 16 bases spanning the gap. CDR3 length: 14 amino acids. In nucleotides, the CDR3 is TGTGCCAGCATTGAGGGAGAGAGAGGCAATGAGCAGTTCTTC. Translation gives CASIEGERGNEQFF.

The J gene is TRBJ1-5, the V gene TRBV27; 9 bases match TRBD1. CDR1 and CDR2 from the germline V gene are MNHEY and SMNVEV (reference sequence). The ends lost 3 bases at V and 0 bases at J; junction bases unmatched: 9. The CDR3 has 18 amino acids. The CDR3 bases are TGTGCCAGCAGTTTTCGTCCGGGACAGGGATATAGCAATCAGCCCCAGCATTTT. Protein sequence: CASSFRPGQGYSNQPQHF.

This clone was observed many times. The chain couples TRBV28 to TRBJ1-2; TRBD1 agrees at 7 bases. V was pared by 5 bases and J by 7 bases, with 7 bases of the junction left unmatched. This CDR3 is built from 13 residues. Germline CDR1 reads MDHEN; CDR2 reads SYDVKM. CDR3 sequence: CASSNRGSGGYTF. The CDR3 bases are TGTGCCAGCAGTAACAGGGGTTCTGGTGGCTACACCTTC.

The chain combines TRBV14 with TRBJ2-5, with 7 bases matching TRBD2. V dropped 4 bases and J dropped 4; count of bases not matched to a gene: 12. The CDR3 spans 16 residues. Per the germline V gene, CDR1 is SGHDN and CDR2 is FVKESK. In DNA, the CDR3 is TGTGCCAGCAGCCCCGGGGTGGCGGGAGCCGTAGAGACCCAGTACTTC. Protein: CASSPGVAGAVETQYF.

The chain is built from TRBV7-6 and TRBJ2-7, with TRBD1 matching 7 bases. J was trimmed by 5 bases and V by 5 bases; bases with no gene match: 9. CDR1 SGHVS and CDR2 FNYEAQ come from the germline V gene. The CDR3 length is 14 residues. The CDR3 DNA follows: TGTGCCAGCAGCCAAGCCGACAGGGCCCACGAGCAGTACTTC. It translates to CASSQADRAHEQYF.